This entry lists 27 T cell receptor beta chains sequenced from one sample in a study of T cell responses to AZD1222 COVID-19 vaccine. Measured with immunoSEQ multiplex PCR; TCRdb has only the in-frame clones, and not every one. This sample has about 140,000 clones, with roughly 89% found just once. The sequencing used peripheral blood, collected on day 0 of AZD1222 vaccination. All receptors come from an adult in good health.

The chain recombines TRBV7-9 with TRBJ1-3; D uncertain. There are 12 residues in the CDR3. CDR1 is SEHNR and CDR2 is FQNEAQ in the germline V gene (reference sequence). Trimming took 1 base from V and 16 from J, leaving 14 bases between them. The CDR3 loop is CASSLVLGREYF. DNA for the CDR3: TGTGCCAGCAGCTTAGTCTTGGGCCGAGAGTATTTT.

In nucleotides, the CDR3 is TGTGCCAGCAGCACAGGGCTAGGGGCCCACAATGAGCAGTTCTTC. This codes for CASSTGLGAHNEQFF. J is TRBJ2-1 and V is TRBV7-3, with a possible D match to TRBD1 (6 bases). CDR1 is SGHTA, CDR2 FQGTGA, per germline. This CDR3 has 15 amino acids. Between the trimmed V and J ends, which lost 5 bases and 5 bases, there was a span of 16 bases.

The rearrangement uses TRBV5-4 and TRBJ2-7, with 8 bases aligning to TRBD1. Per germline, CDR1 SGHNT and CDR2 YYREEE (reference sequence). Germline trimming cut 4 bases from V and 3 bases from J; bases unmatched to any gene: 9. The CDR3 loop spans 15 amino acids. CDR3 region: CASSPGQGEFYEQYF. Here the CDR3 DNA reads TGTGCCAGCAGCCCCGGACAGGGTGAGTTCTACGAGCAGTACTTC.

The chain couples TRBV3-1 (or the pseudogene TRBV3-2) to TRBJ1-4, with D possibly being TRBD1 (6 bases). The V gene's germline CDR1 is LGHDT and CDR2 YNNKEL (reference sequence). This CDR3 is 17 amino acids long. V lost 4 bases, J lost 0 bases, and 15 bases lay in between. The CDR3 loop reads CASSPLLWTATNEKLFF. In DNA, the CDR3 is TGTGCCAGCAGCCCGCTCTTGTGGACAGCAACTAATGAAAAACTGTTTTTT.

The chain uses TRBV6-4 and TRBJ2-3, with 12 positions matching TRBD2. There are 16 residues in the CDR3. V gave up 3 bases and J gave up 5 bases; unmatched junction bases: 6. Germline CDR1 and CDR2: MRHNA and SNTAGT. The CDR3 DNA follows: TGTGCCAGCAGTGAGAGACTAGCGGGAGAGGGAGATACGCAGTATTTT. It specifies CASSERLAGEGDTQYF.

This sequence joins TRBV27 and TRBJ1-1, with D tentatively TRBD1 (5 bases). The CDR3 totals 15 residues. Trimming cost V 3 bases and J 0 bases, with 11 bases left between them. CDR1 and CDR2 from the germline V gene are MNHEY and SMNVEV (reference sequence). In DNA form, the CDR3 reads TGTGCCAGCAGTTTCCTGACAGACCTGAACACTGAAGCTTTCTTT. Protein product: CASSFLTDLNTEAFF.

The chain is built from TRBV4-1 and TRBJ2-7, with D perhaps TRBD1 or TRBD2 (6 bases each). Between the trimmed V and J ends, which lost 4 bases and 5 bases, there was a span of 18 bases. CDR3 length: 15 amino acids. Germline V gene data show CDR1 as MGHRA and CDR2 as YSYEKL. In DNA, the CDR3 is TGCGCCAGCAGCCTCAGCCCCATGCGGGACAACGAGCAGTACTTC. Translation gives CASSLSPMRDNEQYF.

The rearrangement joins TRBV5-6 to TRBJ2-1; TRBD1 matches at 9 bases. V lost 4 bases and J lost 0; bases outside the gene matches: 8. Germline CDR1 SGHDT, CDR2 YYEEEE. This CDR3 has 17 residues. CDR3 bases: TGTGCCAGCAGCGGCGGACAGGGGTCGAGCTCCTACAATGAGCAGTTCTTC. Its translation is CASSGGQGSSSYNEQFF.

The chain links TRBV2 to TRBJ1-1; TRBD1 might be the D (5 bases). Germline CDR1 reads SNHLY; CDR2 reads FYNNEI. The CDR3 spans 15 residues. Trimming took off 7 bases at V and 5 bases at J, with 20 bases between the two ends. This chain's CDR3 is CASTRRTVWGTEAFF. DNA of the CDR3: TGTGCCAGCACCCGTCGGACGGTCTGGGGGACTGAAGCTTTCTTT.

Judged by abundance, this clone is medium-sized. This chain links TRBV6-2 or TRBV6-3 with TRBJ1-1; D uncertain. Deletions cut 4 bases from V and 5 bases from J, with 8 bases between. Germline CDR1 MNHEY, CDR2 SVGEGT. This CDR3 region has 12 residues. The CDR3 sequence is CASSFTVTEAFF. The CDR3 nucleotides read TGTGCCAGCAGTTTTACAGTAACTGAAGCTTTCTTT.

J is TRBJ2-5 and V is TRBV28, with TRBD1 identical over 9 bases. The CDR3 is 13 residues long. V dropped 4 bases and J dropped 7; count of bases not matched to a gene: 4. Germline V gene data show CDR1 as MDHEN and CDR2 as SYDVKM. The CDR3 bases are TGTGCCAGCAGTTCCGGACAGGGGTGGACCCAGTACTTC. Protein: CASSSGQGWTQYF.

A single count supports this clone. The chain has TRBV28 and TRBJ2-1; 11 bases are a match to TRBD2. From germline, CDR1 is MDHEN and CDR2 SYDVKM. The CDR3 loop spans 16 amino acids. J was trimmed by 5 bases and V by 4 bases; bases with no gene match: 7. The CDR3 sequence is CASSYLAGGWHNEQFF. The CDR3 DNA reads as TGTGCCAGCAGTTACCTAGCGGGAGGTTGGCACAATGAGCAGTTCTTC.

The CDR3 sequence: CASSLGGRGHTGELFF. In nucleotides, the CDR3 is TGTGCCAGCAGCTTGGGAGGCAGGGGCCACACCGGGGAGCTGTTTTTT. The chain combines TRBV5-6 with TRBJ2-2; weak D call: TRBD1 (6 bases). The germline V and J ends were trimmed by 0 bases and 3 bases, with 12 bases remaining between them. Germline values: CDR1 SGHDT, CDR2 YYEEEE. The CDR3 has 16 residues.

V is TRBV7-3 and J is TRBJ2-7, with 8 nucleotides matching TRBD1. The CDR3 covers 13 residues. Germline trimming cut 6 bases from V and 9 bases from J; bases unmatched to any gene: 10. Germline V gene data show CDR1 as SGHTA and CDR2 as FQGTGA. The chain's CDR3 is CASSQGAGAGQYF. CDR3 nucleotide sequence: TGTGCCAGCAGTCAGGGGGCCGGCGCGGGGCAGTACTTC.

This sequence joins TRBV6-5 and TRBJ1-4, with a weak D call TRBD1 (5 bases). The germline gives CDR1 MNHEY, CDR2 SVGAGI. The CDR3 consists of 11 residues. V was shortened by 5 bases and J by 10 bases, with 8 bases between the two germline ends. The CDR3 DNA follows: TGTGCCAGCAGTCATGGGGGAAAACTGTTTTTT. It specifies CASSHGGKLFF.

The chain carries TRBV5-4 and TRBJ2-3, with TRBD2 matching over 7 bases. Per the germline V gene, CDR1 is SGHNT and CDR2 is YYREEE (reference sequence). With 4 bases clipped from V and 2 bases from J, the junction kept 10 bases outside the gene matches. The CDR3 sequence is 16 residues long. CDR3 nucleotide sequence: TGTGCCAGCAGCCGGACGCTGCGGGGGAACACAGATACGCAGTATTTT. It translates to CASSRTLRGNTDTQYF.

The chain recombines TRBV13 with TRBJ2-7, with TRBD1 matching 10 bases. Germline loops: CDR1 PRHDT, CDR2 FYEKMQ (reference sequence). V lost 0 bases, J lost 2 bases, and 1 base stayed unmatched. This CDR3 is built from 15 residues. Here the CDR3 reads CASSLGGTGAYEQYF. For the CDR3, the DNA is TGTGCCAGCAGCTTAGGAGGGACAGGGGCCTACGAGCAGTACTTC.

This chain uses TRBV24-1 with TRBJ2-1, with 11 bases lining up with TRBD2. V was pared by 3 bases and J by 8 bases, with 11 bases of the junction left unmatched. The CDR3 has 17 amino acids. In germline, CDR1 is KGHDR, CDR2 SFDVKD. CDR3 sequence reads: CATSDPLSGRAIHEQFF. Written as DNA, the CDR3 is TGTGCCACCAGTGATCCGCTTAGCGGGAGGGCTATCCATGAGCAGTTCTTC.

This clone has only a few counts. CDR3 amino acids: CASSQGEGDNQPQHF. The CDR3 DNA reads TGTGCCAGCAGCCAAGGGGAGGGGGACAATCAGCCCCAGCATTTT. The chain is built from TRBV4-2 and TRBJ1-5; perhaps TRBD1 as D (6 bases). The CDR3 is 15 residues long. CDR1 is LGHNA, CDR2 YNFKEQ, per germline. Between the trimmed V and J ends, which lost 1 base and 3 bases, there was a span of 10 bases.

The chain carries TRBV18 and TRBJ2-7; 9 bases map to TRBD2. This CDR3 comprises 15 residues. Germline loops: CDR1 KGHSH, CDR2 LQKENI. V shed 2 bases, J shed 1 base, and the junction held 3 bases outside the gene matches. The CDR3 nucleotides read TGTGCCAGCTCACCATTAGCGGGAGTATCCTACGAGCAGTACTTC. It translates to CASSPLAGVSYEQYF. The full variable domain, its missing parts supplied by reference TRBV18 and TRBJ2-7, is NAGVMQNPRHLVRRRGQEARLRCSPMKGHSHVYWYRQLPEEGLKFMVYLQKENIIDESGMPKERFSAEFPKEGPSILRIQQVVRGDSAAYFCASSPLAGVSYEQYFGPGTRLTVT.

This clone occurred once. This chain links TRBV11-2 with TRBJ1-1; D remains ambiguous. CDR1 is SGHAT and CDR2 is FQNNGV in the germline V gene. The germline V and J ends were trimmed by 8 bases and 10 bases, with 17 bases remaining between them. CDR3 length: 12 residues. The CDR3 region has the DNA TGTGCCAGCGGCATCGGAGGCTCGCGAGCTTTCTTT. Residues: CASGIGGSRAFF. Using reference TRBV11-2 and TRBJ1-1 for the parts outside the CDR3, the full variable domain is EAGVAQSPRYKIIEKRQSVAFWCNPISGHATLYWYQQILGQGPKLLIQFQNNGVVDDSQLPKDRFSAERLKGVDSTLKIQPAKLEDSAVYLCASGIGGSRAFFGQGTRLTVV.

This chain uses TRBV5-1 with TRBJ1-5; D is possibly TRBD1 (5 bases). The germline V gene encodes CDR1 SGHRS and CDR2 YFSETQ. V lost 0 bases to trimming and J lost 6 bases, with 10 bases between them. This CDR3 has 14 amino acids. CDR3 in amino acids: CASSLAGGGQPQHF. The CDR3, as DNA: TGCGCCAGCAGCTTGGCGGGGGGGGGTCAGCCCCAGCATTTT.

The chain recombines TRBV10-3 with TRBJ1-2, with D possibly TRBD1 on 6 matching bases. Germline V gene data show CDR1 as ENHRY and CDR2 as SYGVKD. Trimming left V 0 bases short and J 2 bases short, with 16 bases between. This CDR3 has 17 residues. CDR3 DNA: TGTGCCATCAGTGAGTCATTACTGACGGGGGCCAACTATGGCTACACCTTC. Its protein is CAISESLLTGANYGYTF.

The chain recombines TRBV6-1 with TRBJ2-7; D is unresolved. The CDR3 runs to 16 residues. Germline CDR1 MNHNS, CDR2 SASEGT. V lost 0 bases and J lost 0, with 12 bases in between. In DNA, the CDR3 is TGTGCCAGCAGTGAAGCGAGATATGGAAACTCCTACGAGCAGTACTTC. Translating gives CASSEARYGNSYEQYF.

The V and J genes are TRBV28 and TRBJ2-1, with D maybe TRBD2 (6 bases). V shed 4 bases and J shed 0 bases, with 16 bases lying between them. The CDR3 runs 17 residues. CDR1 is MDHEN and CDR2 is SYDVKM in the germline V gene. In DNA form, the CDR3 reads TGTGCCAGCAGTTCACCGGGACTTCCGAGCTCCTACAATGAGCAGTTCTTC. It translates to CASSSPGLPSSYNEQFF.

The V and J genes are TRBV7-9 and TRBJ1-6, with 7 bases aligning to TRBD1. This CDR3 comprises 17 residues. The junction had 11 bases not matched to a gene; V was cut back by 1 base and J by 8 bases. The germline V gene encodes CDR1 SEHNR and CDR2 FQNEAQ (reference sequence). CDR3 bases: TGTGCCAGCAGCTTAGGAGTGTTCGAGGGGGCTGATTCACCCCTCCACTTT. Protein product: CASSLGVFEGADSPLHF.

This clone was seen more than once but under ten times. The chain has TRBV5-6 and TRBJ2-2; D remains ambiguous. From germline, CDR1 is SGHDT and CDR2 YYEEEE. This CDR3 comprises 16 residues. V was shortened by 0 bases and J by 6 bases, with 15 bases between the two germline ends. CDR3 DNA sequence: TGTGCCAGCAGCTTGGTGCGTAGGCAGGCAGCCGGGGAGCTGTTTTTT. It yields the protein CASSLVRRQAAGELFF.